These T cell receptor beta chains were read from a single sample in a study of spatial heterogeneity in lung cancer. TCRdb reprocessed the 5' RACE reads via MiXCR and lists one record per CDR3 protein. The data contain over 90,000 distinct CDR3 sequences, around 9% of them seen just once; the ten biggest clones take up 6.9%. This material consisted of PBMCs, taken at surgery. Every receptor here comes from a male donor with early-stage non-small cell lung cancer. CDR3s include the opening cysteine and the closing phenylalanine or tryptophan. Rows give clone size only sometimes, using once, few, many, or a class for an expanded clone.

cdr3_aa	clone_size	cdr3_length	j_call	v_call
CASSSTGGPGGYGYTF	few	16	TRBJ1-2	TRBV5-5
CASSSDAGWQETQYF	few	15	TRBJ2-5	TRBV11-2
CASSSPSGGGDTQYF	-	15	TRBJ2-3	TRBV28
CASRGPGQSNYGYTF	-	15	TRBJ1-2	TRBV12-3/TRBV12-4
CASSQWDSSYEQYF	many	14	TRBJ2-7	TRBV13
CASSPRLAGGGDIQYF	few	16	TRBJ2-4	TRBV7-2
CASRKAGVRTDTQYF	many	15	TRBJ2-3	TRBV6-2/TRBV6-3
CSVLGQGRYEQYF	many	13	TRBJ2-7	TRBV29-1
CASSLEGGTYGYTF	-	14	TRBJ1-2	TRBV7-9
CASSILGPVYEQYF	once	14	TRBJ2-7	TRBV19
CASSEGGGPSYEQYF	few	15	TRBJ2-7	TRBV7-2
CAISESKGRAYEQYF	few	15	TRBJ2-7	TRBV10-3
CAIADNSYNEQFF	few	13	TRBJ2-1	TRBV6-2/TRBV6-3
CASSPRQATETQYF	-	14	TRBJ2-5	TRBV12-3/TRBV12-4
CASSSGSSGRELFF	many	14	TRBJ2-2	TRBV5-5
CASSLSGGTYEQYF	many	14	TRBJ2-7	TRBV5-1
CASSFGGGYEQYF	-	13	TRBJ2-7	TRBV7-2
CASSLVPADTQYF	many	13	TRBJ2-3	TRBV5-1
CASSLGASGGETQYF	many	15	TRBJ2-5	TRBV5-1
CASSPLGSTDTQYF	many	14	TRBJ2-3	TRBV18
CASSGLTSPGEQFF	few	14	TRBJ2-1	TRBV13
CSASRLAGAEQYF	many	13	TRBJ2-7	TRBV20-1
CSARDPGIRDIQYF	-	14	TRBJ2-4	TRBV20-1
CASSLGAGGPRETQYF	many	16	TRBJ2-5	TRBV7-2
CASSLEGSSYEQYF	many	14	TRBJ2-7	TRBV5-1
CASSPTMTGSTDTQYF	-	16	TRBJ2-3	TRBV5-1
CASSPLFEQYF	-	11	TRBJ2-7	TRBV18
CAISADRLDTQYF	-	13	TRBJ2-3	TRBV10-3
CAISDTAGETQYF	many	13	TRBJ2-5	TRBV10-3
CASSPGTNEKLFF	-	13	TRBJ1-4	TRBV18
CASSTSGRTDEQFF	-	14	TRBJ2-1	TRBV9
CASSLGSRYTF	-	11	TRBJ1-2	TRBV3-1
CASSETADEQFF	-	12	TRBJ2-1	TRBV2
CASSPDNTYEQYF	many	13	TRBJ2-7	TRBV5-1
CASSSPPGTGGTYSNQPQHF	many	20	TRBJ1-5	TRBV19
CASSQENSGGILDTQYF	-	17	TRBJ2-3	TRBV4-2